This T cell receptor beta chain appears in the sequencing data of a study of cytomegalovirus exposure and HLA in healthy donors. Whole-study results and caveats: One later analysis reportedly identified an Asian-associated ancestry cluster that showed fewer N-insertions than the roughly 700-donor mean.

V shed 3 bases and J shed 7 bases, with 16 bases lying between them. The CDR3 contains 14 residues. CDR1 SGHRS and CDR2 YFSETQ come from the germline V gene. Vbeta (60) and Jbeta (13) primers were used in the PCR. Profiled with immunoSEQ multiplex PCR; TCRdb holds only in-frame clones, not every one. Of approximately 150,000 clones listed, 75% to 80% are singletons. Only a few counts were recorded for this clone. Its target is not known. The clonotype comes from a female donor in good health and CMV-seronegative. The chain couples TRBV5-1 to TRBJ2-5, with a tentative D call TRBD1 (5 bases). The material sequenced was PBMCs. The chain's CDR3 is CASSSSQGRGTQYF. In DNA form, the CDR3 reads TGCGCCAGCAGCTCAAGCCAGGGCAGAGGGACCCAGTACTTC.